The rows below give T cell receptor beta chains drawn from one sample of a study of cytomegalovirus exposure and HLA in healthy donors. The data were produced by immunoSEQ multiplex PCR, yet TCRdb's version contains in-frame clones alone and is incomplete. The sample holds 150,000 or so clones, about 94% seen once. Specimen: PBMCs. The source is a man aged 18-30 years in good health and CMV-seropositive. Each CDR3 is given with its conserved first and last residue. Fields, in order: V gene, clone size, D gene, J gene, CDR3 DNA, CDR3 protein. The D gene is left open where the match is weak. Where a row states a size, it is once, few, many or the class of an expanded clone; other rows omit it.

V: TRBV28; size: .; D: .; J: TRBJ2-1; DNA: TGTGCCAGCAGTTTACTAGGAGGCACCAATGAGCAGTTCTTC; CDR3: CASSLLGGTNEQFF
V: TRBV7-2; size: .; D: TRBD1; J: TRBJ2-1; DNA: TGTGCCAGCAGCTTAGCGCTTGGGCAGGGGGTGTGGAATGAGCAGTTCTTC; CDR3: CASSLALGQGVWNEQFF
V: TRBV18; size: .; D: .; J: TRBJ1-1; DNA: TGTGCCAGCTCACCAACCTCCTGGAGTAGACTGAACACTGAAGCTTTCTTT; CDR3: CASSPTSWSRLNTEAFF
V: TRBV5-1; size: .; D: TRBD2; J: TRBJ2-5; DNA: TGCGCCAGCAGCTTGCGTGCTCTAGCGGGAGCAGAGACCCAGTACTTC; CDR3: CASSLRALAGAETQYF
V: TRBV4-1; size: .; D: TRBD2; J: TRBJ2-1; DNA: TGCGCCAGCAGCCAAGAATGGGGACTAGGCAATGAGCAGTTCTTC; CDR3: CASSQEWGLGNEQFF
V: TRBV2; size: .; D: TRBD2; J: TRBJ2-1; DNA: TGTGCCAGCGTAAGACAGACTAGCGGGAGTATTTATGAGCAGTTCTTC; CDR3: CASVRQTSGSIYEQFF
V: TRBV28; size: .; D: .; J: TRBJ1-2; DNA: TGTGCCAGCAGTTTACTACAGGGCTATGGCTACACCTTC; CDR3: CASSLLQGYGYTF
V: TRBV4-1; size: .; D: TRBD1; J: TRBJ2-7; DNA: TGCGCCAGCAGCCAGTTGGGGACAGGGGATTTATACGAGCAGTACTTC; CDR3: CASSQLGTGDLYEQYF
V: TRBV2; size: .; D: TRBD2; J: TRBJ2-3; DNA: TGTGCCAGCAGTGAATTAGCGGGGGACACGTATGCTAGCACAGATACGCAGTATTTT; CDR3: CASSELAGDTYASTDTQYF
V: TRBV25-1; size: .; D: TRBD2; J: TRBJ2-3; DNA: TGTGCCAGCAGTGAATCCCAGCGGGAGCCAGATACGCAGTATTTT; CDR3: CASSESQREPDTQYF
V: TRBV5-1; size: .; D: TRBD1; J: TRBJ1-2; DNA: TGCGCCAGCAGCAGACAGGGACAGAGCATTTTTGACTACACCTTC; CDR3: CASSRQGQSIFDYTF
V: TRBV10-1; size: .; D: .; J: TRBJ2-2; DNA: TGCGCCAGCAGGGCTAGCGACTCAAACACCGGGGAGCTGTTTTTT; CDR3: CASRASDSNTGELFF
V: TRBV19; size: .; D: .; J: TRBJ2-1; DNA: TGTGCCAGTAGTGTCCACAGGACGTTGAACAATGAGCAGTTCTTC; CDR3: CASSVHRTLNNEQFF
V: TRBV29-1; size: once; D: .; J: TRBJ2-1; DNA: TGCAGCGCCCAGGGGCAGTACAATGAGCAGTTCTTC; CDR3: CSAQGQYNEQFF
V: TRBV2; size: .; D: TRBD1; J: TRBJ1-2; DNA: TGTGCCAGCAGTGAAATTCCCTGGGGACAGGGAGATGGCTACACCTTC; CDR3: CASSEIPWGQGDGYTF
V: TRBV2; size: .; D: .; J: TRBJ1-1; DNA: TGTGCCAGCAGTGAAAACACAGGGCAAGCTTTCTTT; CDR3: CASSENTGQAFF
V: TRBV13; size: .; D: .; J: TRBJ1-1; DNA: TGTGCCAGCAGTCATATTACAGGGAACACTGAAGCTTTCTTT; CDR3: CASSHITGNTEAFF
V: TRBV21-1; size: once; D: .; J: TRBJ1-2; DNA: TGTGCCAGCAGCACAAGGGACAGGGCCTCCGAGGTCTGCTATGGCTACACCTTC; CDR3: CASSTRDRASEVCYGYTF
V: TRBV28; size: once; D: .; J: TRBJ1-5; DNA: TGTGCCAGCAGTTTGGGGGGAGGGGTTCAGCCCCAGCATTTT; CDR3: CASSLGGGVQPQHF
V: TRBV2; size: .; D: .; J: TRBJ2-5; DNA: TGTGCCAGCAGACGGGAGTCCGCGTTGGAGACCCAGTACTTC; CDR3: CASRRESALETQYF
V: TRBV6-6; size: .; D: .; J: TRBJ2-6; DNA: TGTGCCAGCAGACCCAGGGGTTCCGGGGCCAACGTCCTGACTTTC; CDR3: CASRPRGSGANVLTF
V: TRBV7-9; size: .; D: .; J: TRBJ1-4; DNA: TGTGCCAGCAGCCCTCCGACAGTCGATCCTGAAAAACTGTTTTTT; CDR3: CASSPPTVDPEKLFF
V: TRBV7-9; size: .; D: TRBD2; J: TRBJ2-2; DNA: TGTGCCAGCAGCCCTACTAGCGCCGGGGAGCTGTTTTTT; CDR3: CASSPTSAGELFF
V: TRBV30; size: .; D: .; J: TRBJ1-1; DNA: TGTGCCTGGAGTGTAGGCGGGACTCTCGCTGAAGCTTTCTTT; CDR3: CAWSVGGTLAEAFF
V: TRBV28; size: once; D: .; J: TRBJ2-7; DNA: TGTGCCAGCAGTTATACAGGCAGGGACTACGAGCAGTACTTC; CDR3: CASSYTGRDYEQYF
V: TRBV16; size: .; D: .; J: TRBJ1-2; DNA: TGTGCCAGCACCGACAGGACCGGGCTCAACTATGGCTACACCTTC; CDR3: CASTDRTGLNYGYTF
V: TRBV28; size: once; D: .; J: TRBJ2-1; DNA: TGTGCCAGCACCAACTTAGGAGAACAAAACAATGAGCAGTTCTTC; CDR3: CASTNLGEQNNEQFF
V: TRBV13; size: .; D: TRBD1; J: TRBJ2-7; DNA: TGTGCCAGCAGCTCCAGGGGGTGGAATTCCTACGAGCAGTACTTC; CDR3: CASSSRGWNSYEQYF
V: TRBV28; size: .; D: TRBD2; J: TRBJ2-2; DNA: TGTGCCAGCACCTGGACTAGCGGAGACACCGGGGAGCTGTTTTTT; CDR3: CASTWTSGDTGELFF
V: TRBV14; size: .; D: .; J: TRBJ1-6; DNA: TGTGCCAGCAGCGCTTCGGGGAATTCACCCCTCCACTTT; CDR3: CASSASGNSPLHF
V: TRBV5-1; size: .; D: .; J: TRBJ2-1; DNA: TGCGCCAGCACCCAGGGGAATGAGCAGTTCTTC; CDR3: CASTQGNEQFF
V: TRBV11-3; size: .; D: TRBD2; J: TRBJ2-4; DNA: TGTGCCAGCAGCTTAGGGGGGACTAGGGAAAACATTCAGTACTTC; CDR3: CASSLGGTRENIQYF
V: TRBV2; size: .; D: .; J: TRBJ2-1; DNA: TGTGCCAGCAGTGCTTACGGGGAGCAGTTCTTC; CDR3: CASSAYGEQFF
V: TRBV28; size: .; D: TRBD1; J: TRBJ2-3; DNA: TGTGCCAGCAGTTTAGCCGGACAGGGAAACACAGATACGCAGTATTTT; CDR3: CASSLAGQGNTDTQYF
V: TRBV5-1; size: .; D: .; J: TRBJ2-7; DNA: TGCGCCAGCAGCTTGAGGGGGTCCCCCTACGAGCAGTACTTC; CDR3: CASSLRGSPYEQYF
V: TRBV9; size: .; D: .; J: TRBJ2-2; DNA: TGTGCCAGCAGCGTAGCTGAGGGGACTCAATCGAACACCGGGGAGCTGTTTTTT; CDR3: CASSVAEGTQSNTGELFF
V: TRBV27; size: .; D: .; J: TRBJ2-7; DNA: TGTGCCAGCAGTTTCGCTAGCGACTACGAGCAGTACTTC; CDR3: CASSFASDYEQYF
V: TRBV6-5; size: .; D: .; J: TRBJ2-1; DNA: TGTGCCAGCAGTTACTTTTCAGGGTCCTACAATGAGCAGTTCTTC; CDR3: CASSYFSGSYNEQFF
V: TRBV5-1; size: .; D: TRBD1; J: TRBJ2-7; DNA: TGCGCCAGCAGCTACGGACAGGGGATGAACGAGCAGTACTTC; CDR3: CASSYGQGMNEQYF
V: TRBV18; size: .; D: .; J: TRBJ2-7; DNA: TGTGCCAGCTCACCACCGATCGGGGCCTACGAGCAGTACTTC; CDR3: CASSPPIGAYEQYF
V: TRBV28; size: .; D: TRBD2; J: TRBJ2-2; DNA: TGTGCCAGCAGATTCGGACTAGCGGGAGAGGCATTCACCGGGGAGCTGTTTTTT; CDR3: CASRFGLAGEAFTGELFF
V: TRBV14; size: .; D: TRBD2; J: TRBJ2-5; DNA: TGTGCCAGCAGCCCGGGGACTAGCGGGAGGATTGAGACCCAGTACTTC; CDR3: CASSPGTSGRIETQYF
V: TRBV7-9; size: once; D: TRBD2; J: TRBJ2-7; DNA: TGTGCCAGCAGCCAGCATAGCGGGAACTACGAGCAGTACTTC; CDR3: CASSQHSGNYEQYF
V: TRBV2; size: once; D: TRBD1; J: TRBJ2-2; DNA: TGTGCCAGCAGGGAGGACAGGGGTTGGACCGGGGAGCTGTTTTTT; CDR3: CASREDRGWTGELFF
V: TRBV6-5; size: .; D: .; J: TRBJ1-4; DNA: TGTGCCAGCAGTTACGGGAGGCAGGTGTCTAATGAAAAACTGTTTTTT; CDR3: CASSYGRQVSNEKLFF
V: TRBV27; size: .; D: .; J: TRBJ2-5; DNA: TGTGCCAGCAGTTTATACCGGGACTCTCTGGAGACCCAGTACTTC; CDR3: CASSLYRDSLETQYF